This T cell receptor (beta chain) was captured by sequencing in a study of shared clonotypes between healthy human individuals. CD8 cells classed as naive were CD45RO-negative and positively selected for CCR7, excluding terminally differentiated effector memory CD45RA+ cells. Donors, healthy HIV-negative adults, lacked recent acute infections or vaccinations. The CDR3 is made up of 15 amino acids. Germline loops: CDR1 SGHDN, CDR2 FVKESK. V shed 5 bases and J shed 1 base, with 11 bases lying between them. Sorted-subset replicate PCR reactions were performed with approximately 180 ng DNA, corresponding to tens of thousands of T cell genomes. TCRdb's copy holds only in-frame clones and misses some; the assay was immunoSEQ multiplex PCR. The data hold about 750,000 clones, with nearly 95% observed a single time.

The chain couples TRBV14 to TRBJ2-2; D remains unclear. Input material: naive CD8+ T cells sorted from blood. The TCR originated in a man between 25 and 39 years old in good health. The CDR3 loop is CASSWSAQNTGELFF. In DNA, the CDR3 is TGTGCCAGCAGCTGGTCGGCTCAGAACACCGGGGAGCTGTTTTTT. Combining the CDR3 with reference TRBV14 and TRBJ2-2 gives the whole variable domain EAGVTQFPSHSVIEKGQTVTLRCDPISGHDNLYWYRRVMGKEIKFLLHFVKESKQDESGMPNNRFLAERTGGTYSTLKVQPAELEDSGVYFCASSWSAQNTGELFFGEGSRLTVL.